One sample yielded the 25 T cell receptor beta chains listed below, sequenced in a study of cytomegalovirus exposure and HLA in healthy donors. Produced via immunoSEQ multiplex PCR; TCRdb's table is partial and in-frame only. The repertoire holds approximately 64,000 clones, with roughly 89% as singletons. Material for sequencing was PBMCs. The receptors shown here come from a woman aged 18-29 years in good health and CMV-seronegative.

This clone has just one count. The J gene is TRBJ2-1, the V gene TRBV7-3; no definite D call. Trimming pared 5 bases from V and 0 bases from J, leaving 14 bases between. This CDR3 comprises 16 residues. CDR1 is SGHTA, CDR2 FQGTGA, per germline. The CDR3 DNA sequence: TGTGCCAGCAGCCTCCTTGAGTTTAGCTCCTACAATGAGCAGTTCTTC. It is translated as CASSLLEFSSYNEQFF.

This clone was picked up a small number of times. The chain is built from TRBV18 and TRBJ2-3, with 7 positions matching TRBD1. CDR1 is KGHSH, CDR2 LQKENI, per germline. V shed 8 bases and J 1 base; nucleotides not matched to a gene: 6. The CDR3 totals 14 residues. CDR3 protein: CASKLDRGTDTQYF. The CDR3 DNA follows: TGTGCCAGCAAGCTTGACAGGGGCACAGATACGCAGTATTTT.

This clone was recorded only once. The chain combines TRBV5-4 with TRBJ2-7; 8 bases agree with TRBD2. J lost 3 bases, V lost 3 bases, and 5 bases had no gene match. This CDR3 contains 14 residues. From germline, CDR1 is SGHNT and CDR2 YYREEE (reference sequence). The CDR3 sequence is CASSSGTRHYEQYF. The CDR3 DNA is TGTGCCAGCAGCTCTGGGACTAGACACTACGAGCAGTACTTC.

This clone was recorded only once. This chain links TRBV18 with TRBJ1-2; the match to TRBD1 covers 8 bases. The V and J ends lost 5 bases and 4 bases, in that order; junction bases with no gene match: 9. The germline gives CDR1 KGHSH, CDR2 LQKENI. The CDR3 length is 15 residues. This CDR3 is CASSSETGAPYGYTF. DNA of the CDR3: TGTGCCAGCTCATCGGAGACAGGGGCGCCCTATGGCTACACCTTC.

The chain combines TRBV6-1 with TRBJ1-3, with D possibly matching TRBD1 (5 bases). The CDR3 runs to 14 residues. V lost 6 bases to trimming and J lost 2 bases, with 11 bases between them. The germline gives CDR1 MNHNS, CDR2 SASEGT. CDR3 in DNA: TGTGCCAGCAGGTCGGACATCCCTGGAAACACCATATATTTT. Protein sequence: CASRSDIPGNTIYF.

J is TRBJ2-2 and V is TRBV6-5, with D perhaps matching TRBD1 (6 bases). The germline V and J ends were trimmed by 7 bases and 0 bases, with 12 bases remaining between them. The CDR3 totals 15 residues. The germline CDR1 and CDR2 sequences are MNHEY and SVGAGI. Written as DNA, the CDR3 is TGTGCCAGCAAATCCCCAGGGGCGAACACCGGGGAGCTGTTTTTT. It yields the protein CASKSPGANTGELFF.

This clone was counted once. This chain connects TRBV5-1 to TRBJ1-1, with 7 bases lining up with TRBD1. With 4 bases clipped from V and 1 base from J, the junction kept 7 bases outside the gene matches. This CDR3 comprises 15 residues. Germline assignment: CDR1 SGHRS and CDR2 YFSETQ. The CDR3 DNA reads TGCGCCAGCAGCACGCTAAGACAGGGGAACACTGAAGCTTTCTTT. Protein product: CASSTLRQGNTEAFF.

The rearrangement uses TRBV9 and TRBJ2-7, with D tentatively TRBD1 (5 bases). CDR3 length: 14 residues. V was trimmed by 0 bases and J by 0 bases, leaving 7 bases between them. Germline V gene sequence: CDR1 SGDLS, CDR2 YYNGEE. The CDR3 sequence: CASSVADSSYEQYF. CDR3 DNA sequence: TGTGCCAGCAGCGTAGCCGACAGCTCCTACGAGCAGTACTTC.

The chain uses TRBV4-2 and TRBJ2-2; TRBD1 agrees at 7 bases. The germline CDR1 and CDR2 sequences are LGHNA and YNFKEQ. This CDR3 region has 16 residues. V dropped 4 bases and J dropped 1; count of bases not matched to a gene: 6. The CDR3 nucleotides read TGTGCCAGCAGCCGGGGACAGAATTTGAACACCGGGGAGCTGTTTTTT. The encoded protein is CASSRGQNLNTGELFF.

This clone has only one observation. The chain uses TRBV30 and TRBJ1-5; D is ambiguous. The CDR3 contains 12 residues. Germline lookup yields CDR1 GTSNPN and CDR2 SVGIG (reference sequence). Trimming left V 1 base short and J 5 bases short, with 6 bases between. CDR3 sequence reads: CAWSAPDQPQHF. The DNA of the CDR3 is TGTGCCTGGAGTGCCCCAGATCAGCCCCAGCATTTT.

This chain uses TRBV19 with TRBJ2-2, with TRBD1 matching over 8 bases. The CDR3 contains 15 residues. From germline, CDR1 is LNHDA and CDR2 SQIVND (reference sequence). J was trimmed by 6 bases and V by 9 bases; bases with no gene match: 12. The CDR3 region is CASTDRGLVAGELFF. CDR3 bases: TGTGCCAGCACCGACAGGGGATTGGTGGCCGGGGAGCTGTTTTTT.

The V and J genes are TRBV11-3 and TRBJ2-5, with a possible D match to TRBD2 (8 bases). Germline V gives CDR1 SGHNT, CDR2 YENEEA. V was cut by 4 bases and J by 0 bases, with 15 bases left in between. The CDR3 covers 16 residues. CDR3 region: CASSSGRGRDQETQYF. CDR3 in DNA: TGTGCCAGCAGCTCCGGGAGGGGGCGGGACCAAGAGACCCAGTACTTC.

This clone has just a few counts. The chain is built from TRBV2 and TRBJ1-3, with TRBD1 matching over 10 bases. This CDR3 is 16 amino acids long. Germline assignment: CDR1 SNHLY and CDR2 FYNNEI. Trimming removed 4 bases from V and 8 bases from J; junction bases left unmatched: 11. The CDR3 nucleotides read TGTGCCAGCAGTGGGGACCGGACAGGGGGTACGGACACCATATATTTT. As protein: CASSGDRTGGTDTIYF.

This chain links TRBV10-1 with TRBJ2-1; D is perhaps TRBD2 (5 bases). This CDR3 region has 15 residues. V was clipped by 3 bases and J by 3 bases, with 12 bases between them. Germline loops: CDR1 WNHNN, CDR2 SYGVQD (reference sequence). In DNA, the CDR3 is TGCGCCAGCAGTGAATTAAGACTAAACTACAATGAGCAGTTCTTC. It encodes CASSELRLNYNEQFF.

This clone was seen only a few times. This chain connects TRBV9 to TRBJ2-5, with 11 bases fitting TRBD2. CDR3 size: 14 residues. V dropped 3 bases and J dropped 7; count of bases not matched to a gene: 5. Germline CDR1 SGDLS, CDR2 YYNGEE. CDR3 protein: CASSDSGGAATQYF. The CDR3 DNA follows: TGTGCCAGCAGCGATAGCGGGGGGGCCGCGACCCAGTACTTC.

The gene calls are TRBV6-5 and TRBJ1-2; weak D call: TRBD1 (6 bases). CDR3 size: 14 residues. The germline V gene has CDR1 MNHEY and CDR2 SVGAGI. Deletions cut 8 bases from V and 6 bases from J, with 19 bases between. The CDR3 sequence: CASSLGTPANGYTF. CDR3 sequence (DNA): TGTGCCAGCTCCCTCGGGACACCGGCCAATGGCTACACCTTC.

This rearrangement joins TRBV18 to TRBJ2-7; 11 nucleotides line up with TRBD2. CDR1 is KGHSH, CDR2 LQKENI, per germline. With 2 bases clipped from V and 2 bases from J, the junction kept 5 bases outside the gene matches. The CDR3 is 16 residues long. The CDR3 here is CASSPTLAGGAYEQYF. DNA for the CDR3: TGTGCCAGCTCACCAACTCTAGCGGGAGGAGCCTACGAGCAGTACTTC.

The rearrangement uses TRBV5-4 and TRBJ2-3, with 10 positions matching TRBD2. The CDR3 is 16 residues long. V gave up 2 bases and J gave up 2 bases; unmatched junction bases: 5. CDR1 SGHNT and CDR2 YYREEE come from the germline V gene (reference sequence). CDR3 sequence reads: CASSLRAGGDTDTQYF. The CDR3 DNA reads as TGTGCCAGCAGCTTAAGAGCGGGAGGGGACACAGATACGCAGTATTTT.

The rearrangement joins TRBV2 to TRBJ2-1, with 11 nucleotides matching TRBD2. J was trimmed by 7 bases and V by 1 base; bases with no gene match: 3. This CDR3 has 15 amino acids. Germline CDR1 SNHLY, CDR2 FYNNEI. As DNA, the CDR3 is TGTGCCAGCAGTGAAGTAGCGGGAGGGCCAAATGAGCAGTTCTTC. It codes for CASSEVAGGPNEQFF.

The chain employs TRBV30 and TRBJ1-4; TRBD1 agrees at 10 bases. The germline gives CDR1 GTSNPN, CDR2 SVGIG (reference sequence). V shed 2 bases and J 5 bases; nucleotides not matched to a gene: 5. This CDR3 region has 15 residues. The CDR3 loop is CAWSSPGQGNEKLFF. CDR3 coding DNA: TGTGCCTGGAGTTCACCGGGACAGGGGAATGAAAAACTGTTTTTT.

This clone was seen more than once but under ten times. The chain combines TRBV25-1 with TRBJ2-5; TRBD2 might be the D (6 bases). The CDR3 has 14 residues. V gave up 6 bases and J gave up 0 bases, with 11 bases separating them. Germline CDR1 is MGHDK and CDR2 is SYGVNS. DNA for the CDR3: TGTGCCAGCAGACTTAGCGGCTACCAAGAGACCCAGTACTTC. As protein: CASRLSGYQETQYF.

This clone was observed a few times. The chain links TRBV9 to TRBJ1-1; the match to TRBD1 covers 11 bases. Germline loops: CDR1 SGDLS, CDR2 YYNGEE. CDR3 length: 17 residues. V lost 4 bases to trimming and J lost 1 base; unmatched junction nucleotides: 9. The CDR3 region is CASSPHPGTGGNTEAFF. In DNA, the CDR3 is TGTGCCAGCAGCCCCCACCCGGGGACAGGGGGGAACACTGAAGCTTTCTTT.

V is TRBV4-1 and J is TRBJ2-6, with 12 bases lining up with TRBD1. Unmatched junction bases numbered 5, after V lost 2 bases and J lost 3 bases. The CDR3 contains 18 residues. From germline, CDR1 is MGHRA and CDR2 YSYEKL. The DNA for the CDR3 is TGCGCCAGCAGCCAATCCGGGACAGGGGGCGTTGGGGCCAACGTCCTGACTTTC. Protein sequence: CASSQSGTGGVGANVLTF.

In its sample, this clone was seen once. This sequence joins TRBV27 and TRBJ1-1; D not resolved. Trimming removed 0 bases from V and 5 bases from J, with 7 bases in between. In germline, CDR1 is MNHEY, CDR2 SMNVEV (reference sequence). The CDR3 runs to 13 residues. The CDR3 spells CASSLSSVTEAFF. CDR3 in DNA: TGTGCCAGCAGTTTATCGTCGGTTACTGAAGCTTTCTTT.

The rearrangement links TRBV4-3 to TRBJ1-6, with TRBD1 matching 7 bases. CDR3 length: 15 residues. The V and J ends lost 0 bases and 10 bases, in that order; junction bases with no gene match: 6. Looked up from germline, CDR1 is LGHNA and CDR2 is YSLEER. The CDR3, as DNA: TGCGCCAGCAGCCAAGACCAGGGGGGCCTCTCACCCCTCCACTTT. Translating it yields CASSQDQGGLSPLHF.